The next 4 T cell receptor beta chains were all read from a single sample in a study of T-cell memory formation after mild COVID-19. MiXCR, applied by TCRdb to the 5' RACE reads, yields one record per CDR3 protein. The sample records roughly 580,000 distinct CDR3 sequences, 18% being singletons. Sequenced input: PBMCs or a T cell subset sorted from them (not recorded which). The receptor source for this set is an adult woman who had mild COVID-19 (a few samples of this study predate the infection). Cell type and time point are not known.

The table lists this clonotype with many counts. The V and J genes are TRBV6-5 and TRBJ2-1; TRBD2 aligns across 11 bases. The trim removed 6 bases at V and 5 bases at J, leaving 9 bases unmatched. The CDR3 loop spans 16 amino acids. Germline CDR1 and CDR2: MNHEY and SVGAGI. The CDR3 protein is CASRPLLTSGNNEQFF. The DNA of the CDR3 is TGTGCCAGCAGACCCCTTCTGACTAGCGGGAACAATGAGCAGTTCTTC.

The V call is TRBV27, the J call TRBJ2-7; D is uncertain. V lost 4 bases to trimming and J lost 7 bases, with 2 bases between them. The CDR3 spans 9 residues. Germline loops: CDR1 MNHEY, CDR2 SMNVEV (reference sequence). CDR3 protein: CASSSEQYF. Here the CDR3 DNA reads TGTGCCAGCAGTTCAGAGCAGTACTTC.

This clonotype was counted between two and nine times. The gene calls are TRBV2 and TRBJ2-7, with 9 bases fitting TRBD2. The CDR3 has 15 amino acids. The trim removed 7 bases at V and 6 bases at J, leaving 13 bases unmatched. Germline V lookup: CDR1 SNHLY, CDR2 FYNNEI. The CDR3 coding sequence is TGTGCCAGCACCCTTCAGGTAGCGGGAGTTTCCGAGCAGTACTTC. Its protein product is CASTLQVAGVSEQYF.

J is TRBJ2-2 and V is TRBV9; 9 nucleotides agree with TRBD2. CDR3 length equals 14 residues. V was pared by 4 bases and J by 5 bases, with 3 bases of the junction left unmatched. Germline CDR1 reads SGDLS; CDR2 reads YYNGEE. The CDR3 bases are TGTGCCAGCAGCCGACTAGCGGAGACCGGGGAGCTGTTTTTT. It yields the protein CASSRLAETGELFF.